This T cell receptor beta chain was captured in a study of shared clonotypes between healthy human individuals. CDR1 and CDR2 (germline): MDHEN, SYDVKM. J gave up 2 bases and V 5 bases, and 5 bases lay outside the gene matches. This CDR3 region has 16 residues. General study findings and limits: Generally, naive subsets came out with larger estimated richness than memory subsets. A small donor pool kept down the genetic and exposure-history diversity that was represented.

Some clones are missing from TCRdb's copy, which holds only in-frame ones; the method was immunoSEQ multiplex PCR. The sample consists of 550,000 to 850,000 clones, around 70% of them appearing once. As concerns this clone: The antigen is unknown.

This clonotype originated in a woman in her twenties or thirties in good health. Sequencing was done on a sample of memory CD4+ T cells sorted from blood. Subset defined: CD45RA-negative fraction. The V gene is TRBV28, the J gene TRBJ2-7; 14 bases are shared with TRBD2. The chain's CDR3 is CASSRGTSGSPYEQYF. CDR3 sequence (DNA): TGTGCCAGCAGTCGCGGGACTAGCGGGAGCCCCTACGAGCAGTACTTC.